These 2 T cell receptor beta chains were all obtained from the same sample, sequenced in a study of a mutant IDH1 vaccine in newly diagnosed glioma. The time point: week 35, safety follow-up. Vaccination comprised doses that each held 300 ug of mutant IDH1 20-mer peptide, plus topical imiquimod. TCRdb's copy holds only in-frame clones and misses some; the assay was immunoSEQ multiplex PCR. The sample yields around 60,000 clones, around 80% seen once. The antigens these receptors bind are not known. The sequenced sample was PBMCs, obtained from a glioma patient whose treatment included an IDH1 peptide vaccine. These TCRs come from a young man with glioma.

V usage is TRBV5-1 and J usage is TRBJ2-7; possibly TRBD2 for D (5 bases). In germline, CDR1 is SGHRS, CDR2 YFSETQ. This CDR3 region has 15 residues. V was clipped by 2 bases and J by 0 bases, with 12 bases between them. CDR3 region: CASSFTMGSSYEQYF. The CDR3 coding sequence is TGCGCCAGCAGCTTTACTATGGGGAGCTCCTACGAGCAGTACTTC.

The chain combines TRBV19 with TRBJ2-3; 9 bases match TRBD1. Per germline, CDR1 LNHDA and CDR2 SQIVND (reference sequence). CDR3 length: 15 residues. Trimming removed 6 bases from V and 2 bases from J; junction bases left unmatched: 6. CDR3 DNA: TGTGCCAGTAGAGAGAGGGACAGGGCCACAGATACGCAGTATTTT. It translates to CASRERDRATDTQYF.